This T cell receptor beta chain was found in a study of T cells after yellow fever vaccination. In the study overall: Any fraction with a low cell number was prepared using SMART-Seq v4 Ultra Low Input.

Concerning this clonotype: Its antigen is unknown.

The CDR3 totals 16 residues. CDR1 SGHRS and CDR2 YFSETQ come from the germline V gene. Unmatched junction bases numbered 8, after V lost 3 bases and J lost 2 bases. TCRdb ran MiXCR on the 5' RACE reads and lists one entry per CDR3 protein. The data show some 420,000 distinct CDR3 sequences, around 19% seen once. Study outcomes and limitations: Few clonotypes appeared in both CD4 and CD8 compartments. Weaker, the secondary response peaked sooner, at day 5 versus 15. Contamination of FACS-sorted repertoires by abundant clonotypes from the bulk population could occur.

This clonotype originated in a man aged 18-30 years who received the YFV17D yellow fever vaccine. This chain joins TRBV5-1 and TRBJ1-2; 9 bases agree with TRBD1. Source: PBMCs, taken before the yellow fever booster vaccination. The CDR3, as DNA: TGCGCCAGCAGCTGGACACCAGACAGGGGGAACTATGGCTACACCTTC. It codes for CASSWTPDRGNYGYTF.